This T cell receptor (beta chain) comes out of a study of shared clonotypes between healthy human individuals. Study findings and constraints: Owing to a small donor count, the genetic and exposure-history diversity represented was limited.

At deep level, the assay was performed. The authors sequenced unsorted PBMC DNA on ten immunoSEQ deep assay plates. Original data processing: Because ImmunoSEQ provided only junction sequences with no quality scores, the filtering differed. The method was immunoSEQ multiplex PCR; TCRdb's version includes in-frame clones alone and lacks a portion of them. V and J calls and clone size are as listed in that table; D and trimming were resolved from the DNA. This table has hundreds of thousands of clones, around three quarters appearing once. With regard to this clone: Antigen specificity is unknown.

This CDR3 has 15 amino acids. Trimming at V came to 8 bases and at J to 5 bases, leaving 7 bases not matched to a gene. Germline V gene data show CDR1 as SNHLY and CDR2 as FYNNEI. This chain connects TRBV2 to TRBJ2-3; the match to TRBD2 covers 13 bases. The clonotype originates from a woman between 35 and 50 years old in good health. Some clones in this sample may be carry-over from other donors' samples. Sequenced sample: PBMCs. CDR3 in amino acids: CASGTGLAGLDTQYF. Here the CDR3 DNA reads TGTGCCAGCGGAACGGGACTAGCGGGATTAGATACGCAGTATTTT.